The sequence of this TCR beta chain was determined in a study of cytomegalovirus exposure and HLA in healthy donors. Overall study context: Tens of millions of unique TCRs, all from HLA-typed donors, were included in an early release of the data. Among the approximately 400 genotyped donors, less than 85% were placed in the Caucasian-associated ancestry cluster.

Both 60 Vbeta primers and 13 Jbeta primers went into the PCR. Only in-frame clones appear in the TCRdb table, and some are missing; sequencing was by immunoSEQ multiplex PCR. Found here are around 94,000 clones, more than 75% of them singletons; the top ten hold over 9%. Worth noting for this clone: The antigen is not known.

Whole-study results and caveats: Both high specificity and high sensitivity reportedly marked the classifier's diagnosis of cytomegalovirus status. The authors later found TCR association rates varying by HLA locus, with DRB1 most and HLA-C fewest.

The sequenced sample was PBMCs. This TCR was recovered from a human donor in good health.

CDR3 nucleotides: TGTGCCACCAGCAGAGGGGGGACACTTCTAGGCGCCTACGAGCAGTACTTC. It encodes CATSRGGTLLGAYEQYF. This chain links TRBV15 with TRBJ2-7, with D tentatively TRBD1 (6 bases). Germline values: CDR1 LNHNV, CDR2 YYDKDF (reference sequence). V was clipped by 1 base and J by 2 bases, with 18 bases between them. This CDR3 is 17 amino acids long.